Included here is one TCR beta chain sequence, with context. Its cognate antigen is unknown. The authors ran a second PCR of 7 to 11 cycles using a sample-barcoded 5' primer and a J-beta primer mix. TCRdb fed the 5' RACE reads into MiXCR, producing one record per CDR3 protein. Of around 1,600,000 distinct CDR3 sequences listed, 42% are singletons. This CDR3 comprises 12 residues. Trimming left V 6 bases short and J 5 bases short, with 11 bases between. CDR1 is MNHEY and CDR2 is SMNVEV in the germline V gene (reference sequence). This sample is part of a study of blood T cells in healthy people across ages. Study conclusions and caveats: Naive CD4+ cell counts and diversity both ran higher in long-lived than in aged donors.

Peripheral blood, roughly 9.3 milliliters per donor, was collected. What was sequenced was blood. The sequence was collected from a woman aged 18-35 years in good health. The V gene is TRBV27, the J gene TRBJ2-7, with D possibly TRBD2 on 5 matching bases. The CDR3: CASRETGNEQYF. DNA of the CDR3: TGTGCCAGCAGAGAGACGGGGAACGAGCAGTACTTC.